The 20 T cell receptor beta chains given below trace back to one sample, sequenced in a study of T cell responses to AZD1222 COVID-19 vaccine. Assay used: immunoSEQ multiplex PCR; TCRdb lists only in-frame clones, some missing. The profile shows about 170,000 clones, 85% to 90% of them singletons. This sample comprised peripheral blood, obtained on day 0 of AZD1222 vaccination. Every receptor here comes from an adult in good health.

This sequence joins TRBV3-1 (or the pseudogene TRBV3-2) and TRBJ2-7; D is unresolved. The CDR3 runs to 11 residues. Germline loops: CDR1 LGHDT, CDR2 YNNKEL (reference sequence). V lost 1 base and J 6 bases, leaving 4 bases between the germline ends. CDR3 in DNA: TGTGCCAGCAGCCAAGGACTCGAGCAGTACTTC. Its translation is CASSQGLEQYF.

This clone was picked up a small number of times. The chain employs TRBV30 and TRBJ1-1; D gene uncertain. CDR1 and CDR2 (germline): GTSNPN, SVGIG (reference sequence). V was pared by 0 bases and J by 10 bases, with 15 bases between. The CDR3 length is 13 residues. CDR3 nucleotides: TGTGCCTGGAGTGTAGGAGCAGAGGGTGGAGCTTTCTTT. It encodes CAWSVGAEGGAFF.

In DNA, the CDR3 is TGTGCCATTTCCCCCCAGGACAGCTACGAGCAGTACGTC. It translates to CAISPQDSYEQYV. This chain connects TRBV10-3 to TRBJ2-7, with D perhaps TRBD1 (6 bases). CDR1 and CDR2 (germline): ENHRY, SYGVKD. The V end lost 9 bases, the J end lost 3 bases, and 15 bases lay between the germline ends. This CDR3 has 13 residues.

The V and J genes are TRBV27 and TRBJ1-4, with TRBD1 matching 8 bases. CDR3 length: 14 amino acids. Germline CDR1 and CDR2: MNHEY and SMNVEV (reference sequence). Trimming took 6 bases from V and 8 from J; bases not matched to a gene: 8. The CDR3 is CASRRTGLGEKLFF. The CDR3 DNA sequence: TGTGCCAGCAGGCGGACAGGGCTGGGGGAAAAACTGTTTTTT.

The chain couples TRBV28 to TRBJ1-1; D may be TRBD1 (6 bases). The CDR3 runs 14 residues. The germline CDR1 and CDR2 sequences are MDHEN and SYDVKM. With 5 bases removed from V and 4 bases from J, the gap between germline ends came to 14 bases. The chain's CDR3 is CASSVTGRSTEAFF. The CDR3 DNA follows: TGTGCCAGCAGTGTCACAGGGCGGAGCACTGAAGCTTTCTTT.

V usage is TRBV5-4 and J usage is TRBJ2-5; 8 nucleotides agree with TRBD1. CDR1 is SGHNT and CDR2 is YYREEE in the germline V gene (reference sequence). The CDR3 spans 15 residues. Trimming took 4 bases from V and 4 from J; bases not matched to a gene: 9. CDR3 sequence reads: CASSPTGQGGETQYF. In DNA, the CDR3 is TGTGCCAGCAGCCCTACTGGACAGGGTGGAGAGACCCAGTACTTC.

The chain carries TRBV2 and TRBJ2-4; 7 nucleotides align to TRBD1. CDR1 SNHLY and CDR2 FYNNEI come from the germline V gene. V lost 5 bases, J lost 12 bases, and 16 bases stayed unmatched. The CDR3 extends over 15 amino acids. The CDR3 DNA reads TGTGCCAGCAGTAGAGGACAGGCCAGTATGGAAACTCAGTACTTC. Amino acid sequence: CASSRGQASMETQYF.

The chain carries TRBV6-2 or TRBV6-3 and TRBJ1-6; 7 bases line up with TRBD1. This CDR3 has 13 residues. Looked up from germline, CDR1 is MNHEY and CDR2 is SVGEGT. V dropped 3 bases and J dropped 8; count of bases not matched to a gene: 1. CDR3 nucleotides: TGTGCCAGCAGTTATGGGACAGATTCACCCCTCCACTTT. Translating it yields CASSYGTDSPLHF.

Only one count was recorded for this clone. This chain joins TRBV6-5 and TRBJ1-1; D may be TRBD1 (6 bases). The CDR3 covers 14 residues. Germline V gene data show CDR1 as MNHEY and CDR2 as SVGAGI. Trimming took 6 bases from V and 3 from J, leaving 14 bases between them. The CDR3, as DNA: TGTGCCAGCAGCCTGATAGGGGGGGACACTGAAGCTTTCTTT. This codes for CASSLIGGDTEAFF.

The table lists this clone with a count of one. The rearrangement uses TRBV7-8 and TRBJ2-7, with 10 bases aligning to TRBD2. This CDR3 is 14 amino acids long. Germline lookup yields CDR1 SGHVS and CDR2 FQNEAQ. V dropped 5 bases and J dropped 8; count of bases not matched to a gene: 9. The CDR3 loop is CASSTIAGGHQQYF. CDR3 DNA sequence: TGTGCCAGCAGCACGATAGCGGGGGGACACCAGCAGTACTTC.

This clone was observed once. This chain uses TRBV4-1 with TRBJ2-2, with unresolved D. The length of the CDR3 is 15 residues. Trimming pared 2 bases from V and 3 bases from J, leaving 10 bases between. Germline V gene data show CDR1 as MGHRA and CDR2 as YSYEKL. The CDR3: CASSQTQVYTGELFF. CDR3 nucleotide sequence: TGCGCCAGCAGCCAAACCCAGGTCTACACCGGGGAGCTGTTTTTT.

The V call is TRBV30, the J call TRBJ1-5; 11 bases match TRBD1. This CDR3 region has 16 residues. V trimming: 3 bases; J trimming: 4 bases; junction bases outside the gene matches: 8. Germline CDR1 is GTSNPN and CDR2 is SVGIG (reference sequence). Written as DNA, the CDR3 is TGTGCCTGGAGCGACGATTGGGACAGGGGGAATCAGCCCCAGCATTTT. This translates into CAWSDDWDRGNQPQHF.

The chain links TRBV20-1 to TRBJ2-7, with D perhaps matching TRBD1 (5 bases). V lost 3 bases and J 4 bases, leaving 16 bases between the germline ends. There are 14 residues in the CDR3. CDR1 and CDR2 from the germline V gene are DFQATT and SNEGSKA (reference sequence). The CDR3 DNA reads as TGCAGTGCTAGTAACTTGGCAGGGATGTACGAGCAGTACGTC. Amino acid sequence: CSASNLAGMYEQYV.

Points on this clone: This sample also contains other DNA sequences that code for the same CDR3. The chain employs TRBV18 and TRBJ1-3; D is uncertain. CDR3 length: 14 amino acids. V was cut by 3 bases and J by 2 bases, with 8 bases left in between. Germline V lookup: CDR1 KGHSH, CDR2 LQKENI. Written as DNA, the CDR3 is TGTGCCAGCTCACCCTCGGCGGCTGGAAACACCATATATTTT. Protein sequence: CASSPSAAGNTIYF. Supplemented by reference TRBV18 and TRBJ1-3, the full variable domain reads NAGVMQNPRHLVRRRGQEARLRCSPMKGHSHVYWYRQLPEEGLKFMVYLQKENIIDESGMPKERFSAEFPKEGPSILRIQQVVRGDSAAYFCASSPSAAGNTIYFGEGSWLTVV.

The chain is built from TRBV28 and TRBJ1-5; D gene unclear. Trimming took 1 base from V and 0 from J, leaving 13 bases between them. Germline values: CDR1 MDHEN, CDR2 SYDVKM. This CDR3 comprises 17 residues. The DNA for the CDR3 is TGTGCCAGCAGTTTATTAAGAACGGACTATAGCAATCAGCCCCAGCATTTT. Amino acids: CASSLLRTDYSNQPQHF.

This sequence joins TRBV18 and TRBJ2-1, with TRBD2 as a possible D gene (5 bases). Germline V lookup: CDR1 KGHSH, CDR2 LQKENI. The germline V and J ends were trimmed by 2 bases and 4 bases, with 6 bases remaining between them. The CDR3 totals 13 residues. CDR3 loop: CASSPTSYNEQFF. CDR3 bases: TGTGCCAGCTCACCAACTAGTTACAATGAGCAGTTCTTC. Looking up the rest from reference TRBV18 and TRBJ2-1 gives the full variable domain: NAGVMQNPRHLVRRRGQEARLRCSPMKGHSHVYWYRQLPEEGLKFMVYLQKENIIDESGMPKERFSAEFPKEGPSILRIQQVVRGDSAAYFCASSPTSYNEQFFGPGTRLTVL.

The chain carries TRBV19 and TRBJ2-2, with D hard to call. This CDR3 is 15 amino acids long. V dropped 9 bases and J dropped 0 bases, with 14 bases sitting between them. Germline V lookup: CDR1 LNHDA, CDR2 SQIVND (reference sequence). CDR3 protein: CASGGVFTNTGELFF. In nucleotides, the CDR3 is TGTGCCAGCGGTGGGGTGTTTACGAACACCGGGGAGCTGTTTTTT.

The chain employs TRBV28 and TRBJ1-5; D is ambiguous. Looked up from germline, CDR1 is MDHEN and CDR2 is SYDVKM. The CDR3 runs to 12 residues. V was cut by 2 bases and J by 6 bases, with 5 bases left in between. The CDR3 protein is CASSLELQPQHF. CDR3 DNA: TGTGCCAGCAGTTTAGAGCTTCAGCCCCAGCATTTT.

This clone was seen just once. The rearrangement uses TRBV14 and TRBJ2-7; D not certain. The CDR3 loop spans 13 amino acids. CDR1 is SGHDN, CDR2 FVKESK, per germline. Trimming took off 1 base at V and 5 bases at J, with 9 bases between the two ends. CDR3 protein: CASSQGLSDEQYV. CDR3 coding DNA: TGTGCCAGCAGCCAAGGCCTGAGCGACGAGCAGTACGTC.

The V gene is TRBV7-2, the J gene TRBJ2-7; D is ambiguous. The germline gives CDR1 SGHTA, CDR2 FQGNSA. Trimming removed 2 bases at V and 1 base at J, with 9 bases between. The CDR3 is 14 residues long. In DNA form, the CDR3 reads TGTGCCAGCAGCTTATTGGCGCAGTCCTACGAGCAGTACTTC. Protein product: CASSLLAQSYEQYF.